The rows below give T cell receptor beta chains drawn from one sample of a study of blood T cell repertoires in COVID-19. The repertoire was sequenced with immunoSEQ multiplex PCR; TCRdb's copy has only in-frame clones and lacks some. The table records approximately 190,000 clones, 65% to 85% of them present only once. Sequenced input: peripheral blood. The receptors here all came from a woman between 25 and 40 years old with acute or convalescent COVID-19. The CDR3 runs from the conserved cysteine through the conserved F or W. Each record gives: V gene, clone size, J gene, D gene, CDR3 protein, CDR3 DNA. D genes are given only for firm matches. Part of the rows lack a size; the others show once, few, many or a class for expanded clones.

TRBV28	NA	TRBJ1-5	TRBD1	CASSQDRGRQPQHF	TGTGCCAGCAGTCAGGACAGGGGGCGTCAGCCCCAGCATTTT
TRBV30	NA	TRBJ2-7	NA	CAWTENSYEQYF	TGTGCCTGGACGGAGAACTCCTACGAGCAGTACTTC
TRBV29-1	NA	TRBJ2-1	NA	CSCSRTYNEQFF	TGCTCGTGTAGCAGAACATACAATGAGCAGTTCTTC
TRBV27	few	TRBJ1-6	TRBD1	CASSLGQVNSPLHF	TGTGCCAGCAGTTTGGGACAGGTTAATTCACCCCTCCACTTT
TRBV7-2	NA	TRBJ2-7	TRBD2	CASSPTSGRSEQYF	TGTGCCAGCAGCCCGACTAGCGGGAGGTCCGAGCAGTACTTC
TRBV10-3	NA	TRBJ2-2	TRBD2	CAIWEGGNTGELFF	TGTGCCATCTGGGAGGGAGGGAACACCGGGGAGCTGTTTTTT
TRBV5-5	once	TRBJ1-5	TRBD1	CASSPGQPNQPQHF	TGTGCCAGCAGCCCGGGACAGCCCAATCAGCCCCAGCATTTT
TRBV14	NA	TRBJ2-1	TRBD2	CASSQEDRLAGGNEQFF	TGTGCCAGCAGCCAAGAAGATCGGCTAGCGGGGGGGAATGAGCAGTTCTTC
TRBV5-6	NA	TRBJ2-5	TRBD2	CASSKGPVLGGGRETQYF	TGTGCCAGCAGCAAAGGTCCCGTACTGGGAGGCGGGAGAGAGACCCAGTACTTC
TRBV18	few	TRBJ1-2	TRBD1	CASSLRTGRADYGYTF	TGTGCCAGCTCTCTTCGGACAGGACGAGCGGACTATGGCTACACCTTC
TRBV18	NA	TRBJ1-1	NA	CASSQTELMNTEAFF	TGTGCCAGCTCCCAAACCGAACTGATGAACACTGAAGCTTTCTTT
TRBV6-1	NA	TRBJ1-1	NA	CASSEVGGIEAFF	TGTGCCAGCAGTGAAGTGGGGGGGATTGAAGCTTTCTTT
TRBV27	NA	TRBJ2-7	TRBD1	CASSLKGAAGTGLYEQYF	TGTGCCAGCAGTTTAAAAGGCGCGGCCGGGACAGGTCTCTACGAGCAGTACTTC
TRBV5-1	once	TRBJ1-1	TRBD1	CASRGQLNTEAFF	TGCGCCAGCAGGGGACAGTTGAACACTGAAGCTTTCTTT
TRBV5-1	NA	TRBJ1-1	TRBD1	CASSGTGEPNTEAFF	TGCGCCAGCAGCGGGACAGGAGAGCCGAACACTGAAGCTTTCTTT
TRBV4-3	once	TRBJ2-6	NA	CASSHKPGANVLTF	TGCGCCAGCAGCCATAAGCCCGGGGCCAACGTCCTGACTTTC
TRBV27	NA	TRBJ1-1	TRBD1	CASCLRRQGNAEAFF	TGTGCCAGCTGTCTAAGGAGACAGGGGAACGCTGAAGCTTTCTTT
TRBV5-1	NA	TRBJ1-1	TRBD1	CASSLGITGTGYTEAFF	TGCGCCAGCAGCTTGGGCATCACCGGGACAGGGTACACTGAAGCTTTCTTT